The 9 T cell receptor beta chains in this list originate from one sample, sequenced in a study of response to subunit inactivated influenza vaccine (dated by TCRdb to the late 2010s). The library relied on RT-PCR. Instrument used: Illumina HiSeq 2500. The public reads were quality trimmed at Q25 with fastp and then assembled into clones with MiXCR by TCRdb, keeping productive beta chains. Each record represents a unique CDR3 protein, reported with the most common genes and DNA among its rows. Recorded for this sample are a few hundred thousand distinct CDR3 sequences; 6% to 9% of them occurred a single time. The top ten clonotypes cover about an eighth of the sample. The sample was PBMCs from blood, taken approximately 25 months after vaccination. All receptors come from a man aged 45-69 years who received an inactivated influenza vaccine. Donor details come from another sample of the same person, matched by shared clones.

This clonotype was counted between two and nine times. The V and J genes are TRBV6-2 or TRBV6-3 and TRBJ2-1, with 11 nucleotides matching TRBD2. The CDR3 spans 16 residues. The ends lost 3 bases at V and 5 bases at J; junction bases unmatched: 6. Looked up from germline, CDR1 is MNHEY and CDR2 is SVGEGT. DNA for the CDR3: TGTGCCAGCAGTTATTTACTAGCGGGAGTGAACAATGAGCAGTTCTTC. This gives the protein CASSYLLAGVNNEQFF.

There are many counts of this clonotype. The rearrangement joins TRBV7-2 to TRBJ1-4; tentatively, D is TRBD1 (6 bases). The CDR3 sequence is 14 residues long. CDR1 is SGHTA, CDR2 FQGNSA, per germline. Trimming removed 5 bases from V and 6 bases from J, with 13 bases in between. DNA of the CDR3: TGTGCCAGCAGCCTGGGAGGGGGGGATGAAAAACTGTTTTTT. This gives the protein CASSLGGGDEKLFF.

V gene TRBV18 combines with J gene TRBJ2-1; D may match TRBD1 or TRBD2 (5 bases each). Per germline, CDR1 KGHSH and CDR2 LQKENI. V lost 3 bases and J lost 6, with 12 bases in between. This CDR3 contains 14 residues. CDR3 amino acids: CASSPKSGPNEQFF. The CDR3 nucleotides read TGTGCCAGCTCACCCAAGTCGGGGCCCAATGAGCAGTTCTTC.

This rearrangement joins TRBV20-1 to TRBJ2-3, with D possibly being TRBD1 (6 bases). The CDR3 extends over 15 amino acids. Germline V gene sequence: CDR1 DFQATT, CDR2 SNEGSKA (reference sequence). V shed 4 bases and J shed 5 bases, with 19 bases lying between them. The CDR3 nucleotides read TGCAGTGCTATTGTTTGGCAGGGGTCCGGAGATACGCAGTATTTT. Amino acid sequence: CSAIVWQGSGDTQYF.

This clonotype was seen many times. The chain joins TRBV18 to TRBJ1-1, with D unresolved. Germline loops: CDR1 KGHSH, CDR2 LQKENI. This CDR3 comprises 13 residues. Between the trimmed V and J ends, which lost 2 bases and 9 bases, there was a span of 13 bases. CDR3: CASSPSNGPQAFF. CDR3 DNA: TGTGCCAGCTCACCAAGCAATGGACCCCAAGCTTTCTTT.

This clonotype was detected ten times or more. This rearrangement joins TRBV2 to TRBJ1-3; D is undetermined. Between the trimmed V and J ends, which lost 1 base and 0 bases, there was a span of 10 bases. Germline CDR1 SNHLY, CDR2 FYNNEI. This CDR3 is 16 amino acids long. CDR3 coding DNA: TGTGCCAGCAGTGAAGGGACGGGAAACTCTGGAAACACCATATATTTT. It is translated as CASSEGTGNSGNTIYF.

This clonotype was detected ten times or more. The CDR3 here is CASSLASAYNEQFF. DNA for the CDR3: TGTGCCAGCAGCTTAGCCTCAGCCTACAATGAGCAGTTCTTC. The chain carries TRBV7-2 and TRBJ2-1; no reliable D call. Trimming cost V 0 bases and J 2 bases, with 5 bases left between them. CDR1 is SGHTA and CDR2 is FQGNSA in the germline V gene. This CDR3 comprises 14 residues.

This chain joins TRBV6-2 or TRBV6-3 and TRBJ2-7; 8 nucleotides agree with TRBD1. J lost 3 bases, V lost 4 bases, and 8 bases had no gene match. CDR3 length equals 15 residues. CDR1 is MNHEY and CDR2 is SVGEGT in the germline V gene. CDR3 DNA sequence: TGTGCCAGCAGTTCTGCCGGGACAGGAAACTACGAGCAGTACTTC. This sequence encodes CASSSAGTGNYEQYF.

This clonotype was seen repeatedly, ten times or more. The genes are TRBV5-4 and TRBJ1-1; 9 nucleotides align to TRBD1. The junction had 0 bases not matched to a gene; V was cut back by 3 bases and J by 3 bases. This CDR3 is built from 13 residues. Germline loops: CDR1 SGHNT, CDR2 YYREEE (reference sequence). The DNA for the CDR3 is TGTGCCAGCAGCTGGACAGGGGACACTGAAGCTTTCTTT. Protein sequence: CASSWTGDTEAFF.